This entry lists 6 T cell receptor beta chains sequenced from one sample in a study of T cell repertoires in cytomegalovirus infection (dated by TCRdb to the late 2010s). These reads were obtained on an Illumina HiSeq 1500. In-frame beta chains were kept once TCRdb had trimmed the public reads at Q25 with fastp and called clones with MiXCR. Identical CDR3 proteins give one entry, which carries the most common genes and DNA. The sample contains about 160,000 distinct CDR3 sequences, about 20% of them found a single time. Under 30% of the sample goes to the ten largest clones. The sample's treatment or condition label is to be understood as: in vitro stimulation with specific CMV peptide epitopes to enrich CMV-specific T cells. Their antigens are not known. The sample in question was CD8+ T cells from cultured PBMCs, obtained from culture after CMV antigen stimulation. The receptors were sampled from a human donor in good health (CMV status not recorded). Some clones in this sample may be carry-over from other donors' samples.

The chain uses TRBV11-2 and TRBJ2-2; the D is unclear. CDR1 and CDR2 from the germline V gene are SGHAT and FQNNGV. V lost 4 bases and J lost 7, with 10 bases in between. There are 13 residues in the CDR3. CDR3 protein: CASSWGFSGELFF. CDR3 sequence (DNA): TGTGCCAGCAGCTGGGGTTTCAGCGGGGAGCTGTTTTTT.

This clonotype was recorded at least ten times. The chain carries TRBV29-1 and TRBJ1-1, with D maybe TRBD1 (5 bases). The CDR3 length is 13 residues. Trimming left V 0 bases short and J 7 bases short, with 12 bases between. CDR1 is SQVTM, CDR2 ANQGSEA, per germline. CDR3: CSVEDTGTLEAFF. CDR3 sequence (DNA): TGCAGCGTTGAAGATACCGGGACGCTTGAAGCTTTCTTT.

This clonotype was observed a few times. This chain links TRBV18 with TRBJ1-3; perhaps TRBD1 as D (5 bases). The V end lost 5 bases, the J end lost 0 bases, and 14 bases lay between the germline ends. The V gene's germline CDR1 is KGHSH and CDR2 LQKENI. The CDR3 runs 16 residues. CDR3 nucleotides: TGTGCCAGCTCATCGTACAGGTGGCCCTCTGGAAACACCATATATTTT. Amino acid sequence: CASSSYRWPSGNTIYF. Full variable domain (missing parts from reference TRBV18 and TRBJ1-3): NAGVMQNPRHLVRRRGQEARLRCSPMKGHSHVYWYRQLPEEGLKFMVYLQKENIIDESGMPKERFSAEFPKEGPSILRIQQVVRGDSAAYFCASSSYRWPSGNTIYFGEGSWLTVV.

This clonotype showed up just a few times. This sequence joins TRBV11-3 and TRBJ1-2, with TRBD1 identical over 7 bases. The V and J ends lost 5 bases and 0 bases, in that order; junction bases with no gene match: 9. CDR1 SGHNT and CDR2 YENEEA come from the germline V gene. The CDR3 sequence is 16 residues long. CDR3 in DNA: TGTGCCAGCAGCCAGACCAACAGGGGATCTAACTATGGCTACACCTTC. Translating gives CASSQTNRGSNYGYTF.

The V and J genes are TRBV6-2 or TRBV6-3 and TRBJ2-1; perhaps TRBD2 as D (7 bases). CDR3 length equals 16 residues. CDR1 is MNHEY and CDR2 is SVGEGT in the germline V gene. The V gene lost 2 bases and the J gene lost 10 bases, with 21 bases spanning the gap. The CDR3 protein is CASSYPAPGAGDEQFF. The CDR3 DNA is TGTGCCAGCAGTTACCCGGCCCCAGGGGCGGGGGACGAGCAGTTCTTC.

This chain connects TRBV4-3 to TRBJ2-7, with a possible D match to TRBD2 (5 bases). Germline CDR1 reads LGHNA; CDR2 reads YSLEER. Trimming cost V 0 bases and J 5 bases, with 8 bases left between them. The CDR3 is made up of 13 amino acids. The CDR3 DNA follows: TGCGCCAGCAGCCAAGAAGAGGGCAACGAGCAGTACTTC. It encodes CASSQEEGNEQYF.